Each of the 30 T cell receptor beta chains below was sequenced from the same sample in a study of blood T cell repertoires in COVID-19. The repertoire was sequenced with immunoSEQ multiplex PCR; TCRdb's copy has only in-frame clones and lacks some. The data contain some 160,000 clones, about 82% of them singletons. The source material was PBMCs or T cells enriched from blood (not recorded which). The receptors here all came from a woman in her forties who had recovered from COVID-19.

Only a few counts were recorded for this clone. This chain uses TRBV28 with TRBJ1-2, with a weak D call TRBD1 (6 bases). The CDR3 has 15 residues. V was clipped by 1 base and J by 6 bases, with 15 bases between them. CDR1 MDHEN and CDR2 SYDVKM come from the germline V gene. Here the CDR3 DNA reads TGTGCCAGCAGTTTATTAATCTTAGAGGGGGATGGCTACACCTTC. Translated: CASSLLILEGDGYTF.

V gene TRBV6-1 combines with J gene TRBJ2-2; maybe TRBD1 (5 bases). CDR3 size: 15 residues. Germline CDR1 and CDR2: MNHNS and SASEGT. The ends were cut back, 2 bases at V and 4 bases at J, with 11 bases in the middle. The chain's CDR3 is CASSENLDSTGELFF. The CDR3 nucleotides are TGTGCCAGCAGTGAAAACCTTGACAGCACCGGGGAGCTGTTTTTT.

The chain couples TRBV7-2 to TRBJ1-4, with a possible D match to TRBD1 (6 bases). This CDR3 is built from 13 residues. Germline V gene data show CDR1 as SGHTA and CDR2 as FQGNSA. V gave up 10 bases and J gave up 7 bases, with 16 bases separating them. The CDR3 sequence: CATGTGPSEKLFF. In DNA, the CDR3 is TGTGCCACCGGAACAGGGCCTTCTGAAAAACTGTTTTTT.

This clone was seen a single time. The CDR3, as DNA: TGTGCCAGTAGTATCGATTGGGCTTCTTATGGCTACACCTTC. Translation gives CASSIDWASYGYTF. The chain carries TRBV19 and TRBJ1-2; D unclear. This CDR3 is built from 14 residues. Looked up from germline, CDR1 is LNHDA and CDR2 is SQIVND (reference sequence). Trimming took 3 bases from V and 5 from J, leaving 13 bases between them.

This clone was detected only once. The chain combines TRBV18 with TRBJ2-1; tentative D call: TRBD2 (5 bases). The germline V gene has CDR1 KGHSH and CDR2 LQKENI. The ends were cut back, 4 bases at V and 5 bases at J, with 18 bases in the middle. The CDR3 runs to 16 residues. The CDR3 reads CASSHPIRTRDNEQFF. In DNA, the CDR3 is TGTGCCAGCTCACATCCCATACGTACTAGGGACAATGAGCAGTTCTTC.

V and J are TRBV13 and TRBJ2-5; 8 bases are a match to TRBD2. CDR1 PRHDT and CDR2 FYEKMQ come from the germline V gene (reference sequence). The CDR3 totals 15 residues. Losses at the gene ends were 0 bases for V and 5 bases for J; bases not matched to a gene: 5. The CDR3 bases are TGTGCCAGCAGCTTAGGCGGGGGGGCCTGGGAGACCCAGTACTTC. Translation: CASSLGGGAWETQYF.

The V gene is TRBV11-3, the J gene TRBJ1-1; D might be TRBD1 (6 bases). CDR1 and CDR2 from the germline V gene are SGHNT and YENEEA. The CDR3 totals 13 residues. V lost 6 bases and J 4 bases, leaving 12 bases between the germline ends. The CDR3 region has the DNA TGTGCCAGCAGTCCTAACAGGGCCACTGAAGCTTTCTTT. Amino acids: CASSPNRATEAFF.

The chain links TRBV4-1 to TRBJ2-2, with a possible D match to TRBD1 (6 bases). CDR3 length: 18 residues. The germline V and J ends were trimmed by 0 bases and 0 bases, with 14 bases remaining between them. CDR1 is MGHRA, CDR2 YSYEKL, per germline. The CDR3 protein is CASSQDFGQGTNTGELFF. Written as DNA, the CDR3 is TGCGCCAGCAGCCAAGATTTCGGGCAGGGGACGAACACCGGGGAGCTGTTTTTT.

In nucleotides, the CDR3 is TGTGCCTGGACGGGATCGGGAAGCAATCAGCCCCAGCATTTT. The encoded protein is CAWTGSGSNQPQHF. The chain has TRBV30 and TRBJ1-5, with no clear D. The germline gives CDR1 GTSNPN, CDR2 SVGIG (reference sequence). This CDR3 region has 14 residues. The V end lost 4 bases, the J end lost 1 base, and 11 bases lay between the germline ends. The full variable domain, its missing parts supplied by reference TRBV30 and TRBJ1-5, is SQTIHQWPATLVQPVGSPLSLECTVEGTSNPNLYWYRQAAGRGLQLLFYSVGIGQISSEVPQNLSASRPQDRQFILSSKKLLLSDSGFYLCAWTGSGSNQPQHFGDGTRLSIL.

This rearrangement joins TRBV3-1 (or the pseudogene TRBV3-2) to TRBJ1-3; possibly TRBD1 for D (5 bases). The germline gives CDR1 LGHDT, CDR2 YNNKEL (reference sequence). The V end was cut by 2 bases, the J end by 5 bases, with 25 bases between. The CDR3 extends over 19 amino acids. CDR3 nucleotide sequence: TGTGCCAGCAGCCAATACCACACCCCCAGGGTCCGGCGTAGAAACACCATATATTTT. Its translation is CASSQYHTPRVRRRNTIYF.

The chain employs TRBV3-1 (or the pseudogene TRBV3-2) and TRBJ2-5, with 10 bases matching TRBD2. Germline lookup yields CDR1 LGHDT and CDR2 YNNKEL (reference sequence). Trimming took 7 bases from V and 2 from J; bases not matched to a gene: 13. The CDR3 length is 17 residues. The CDR3 sequence is CASTRGSGGRPQETQYF. DNA for the CDR3: TGTGCCAGCACCCGGGGTAGCGGGGGGCGACCTCAAGAGACCCAGTACTTC.

The chain joins TRBV27 to TRBJ2-7; 12 bases agree with TRBD2. From germline, CDR1 is MNHEY and CDR2 SMNVEV (reference sequence). The CDR3 runs to 16 residues. V lost 5 bases and J lost 1; bases outside the gene matches: 6. CDR3 sequence (DNA): TGTGCCAGCAGTCCCCGACTAGCGGGAGTATCCTACGAGCAGTACTTC. Translation gives CASSPRLAGVSYEQYF.

CDR3 nucleotides: TGTGCCAGCAGTCCACCCCATGGACAGGATGATCAGCCCCAGCATTTT. It yields the protein CASSPPHGQDDQPQHF. The chain has TRBV25-1 and TRBJ1-5; 7 bases align to TRBD1. Germline assignment: CDR1 MGHDK and CDR2 SYGVNS. The junction had 12 bases not matched to a gene; V was cut back by 5 bases and J by 5 bases. The CDR3 runs 16 residues.

The chain couples TRBV19 to TRBJ1-6; D is unclear. Trimming removed 3 bases at V and 8 bases at J, with 5 bases between. The germline V gene encodes CDR1 LNHDA and CDR2 SQIVND (reference sequence). The CDR3 runs to 12 residues. CDR3 sequence reads: CASSIQDSPLHF. CDR3 sequence (DNA): TGTGCCAGTAGTATCCAGGATTCACCCCTCCACTTT. The full variable domain, completed using reference TRBV19 and TRBJ1-6, is DGGITQSPKYLFRKEGQNVTLSCEQNLNHDAMYWYRQDPGQGLRLIYYSQIVNDFQKGDIAEGYSVSREKKESFPLTVTSAQKNPTAFYLCASSIQDSPLHFGNGTRLTVT.

This chain links TRBV30 with TRBJ1-1; 9 bases align to TRBD1. Losses at the gene ends were 2 bases for V and 6 bases for J; bases not matched to a gene: 10. CDR3 length: 15 residues. Germline V gene sequence: CDR1 GTSNPN, CDR2 SVGIG (reference sequence). The CDR3 spells CAWSTHIGTGPEAFF. The CDR3 DNA reads as TGTGCCTGGAGTACGCACATAGGGACAGGGCCTGAAGCTTTCTTT.

This clone has only one observation. This chain uses TRBV7-8 with TRBJ2-1; TRBD1 matches 7 bases. Germline CDR1 is SGHVS and CDR2 is FQNEAQ. The CDR3 contains 14 residues. J gave up 12 bases and V 5 bases, and 13 bases lay outside the gene matches. The CDR3 spells CASSPRTGPRVQFF. In nucleotides, the CDR3 is TGTGCCAGCAGCCCCCGGACAGGTCCACGGGTGCAGTTCTTC.

The CDR3 region is CASSQITPNTGELFF. CDR3 sequence (DNA): TGTGCCAGCAGCCAAATCACACCGAACACCGGGGAGCTGTTTTTT. The chain combines TRBV14 with TRBJ2-2; D unresolved. This CDR3 is 15 amino acids long. Germline CDR1 and CDR2: SGHDN and FVKESK. The ends were cut back, 2 bases at V and 0 bases at J, with 7 bases in the middle. Supplemented by reference TRBV14 and TRBJ2-2, the full variable domain reads EAGVTQFPSHSVIEKGQTVTLRCDPISGHDNLYWYRRVMGKEIKFLLHFVKESKQDESGMPNNRFLAERTGGTYSTLKVQPAELEDSGVYFCASSQITPNTGELFFGEGSRLTVL.

The J gene is TRBJ1-1, the V gene TRBV5-1, with 10 bases matching TRBD1. J gave up 6 bases and V 4 bases, and 15 bases lay outside the gene matches. The CDR3 runs to 17 residues. Germline loops: CDR1 SGHRS, CDR2 YFSETQ. CDR3 region: CASSPIGGGQGFAEAFF. CDR3 bases: TGCGCCAGCAGCCCCATTGGGGGGGGACAGGGGTTCGCTGAAGCTTTCTTT.

This clone was seen more than once but under ten times. The chain joins TRBV30 to TRBJ1-4, with D possibly being TRBD1 (5 bases). Between the trimmed V and J ends, which lost 7 bases and 3 bases, there was a span of 9 bases. Germline CDR1 and CDR2: GTSNPN and SVGIG (reference sequence). This CDR3 has 12 amino acids. CDR3 in amino acids: CAFDSSNEKLFF. CDR3 nucleotide sequence: TGTGCCTTTGACAGCTCTAATGAAAAACTGTTTTTT.

V and J are TRBV7-9 and TRBJ2-5; 8 bases agree with TRBD1. Germline CDR1 SEHNR, CDR2 FQNEAQ (reference sequence). Trimming took 0 bases from V and 4 from J; bases not matched to a gene: 13. The CDR3 runs to 18 residues. The CDR3 here is CASSLAPYQGAVGETQYF. The DNA for the CDR3 is TGTGCCAGCAGCTTAGCGCCCTATCAGGGGGCGGTAGGAGAGACCCAGTACTTC.

V and J are TRBV3-1 (or the pseudogene TRBV3-2) and TRBJ1-2; 9 positions match TRBD1. The germline CDR1 and CDR2 sequences are LGHDT and YNNKEL (reference sequence). CDR3 length: 15 residues. V lost 2 bases and J lost 3; bases outside the gene matches: 4. Written as DNA, the CDR3 is TGTGCCAGCAGCCAAAACAGGGGGCACGACTATGGCTACACCTTC. This encodes CASSQNRGHDYGYTF.

The chain uses TRBV2 and TRBJ2-3, with TRBD2 identical over 7 bases. CDR1 and CDR2 (germline): SNHLY, FYNNEI. The CDR3 spans 15 residues. Germline trimming cut 2 bases from V and 8 bases from J; bases unmatched to any gene: 10. CDR3: CASSERLAASGTQYF. For the CDR3, the DNA is TGTGCCAGCAGTGAAAGGCTAGCGGCGTCCGGTACGCAGTATTTT.

Only a few counts were recorded for this clone. The chain recombines TRBV5-8 with TRBJ2-7; 7 nucleotides line up with TRBD1. The length of the CDR3 is 16 residues. Germline assignment: CDR1 SGHTS and CDR2 YDEGEE. Trimming cost V 2 bases and J 0 bases; bases outside gene matches: 8. The CDR3 sequence is CASSFYPGTVSYEQYF. The CDR3 DNA is TGTGCCAGCAGCTTTTACCCCGGGACAGTCTCCTACGAGCAGTACTTC.

The chain is built from TRBV9 and TRBJ1-5; perhaps TRBD1 as D (5 bases). Trimming left V 3 bases short and J 0 bases short, with 10 bases between. The length of the CDR3 is 15 residues. CDR1 is SGDLS and CDR2 is YYNGEE in the germline V gene. The CDR3 nucleotides read TGTGCCAGCAGCGCCCAGGGTAGTAGCAATCAGCCCCAGCATTTT. Its protein product is CASSAQGSSNQPQHF.

This clone was counted between two and nine times. V is TRBV10-3 and J is TRBJ1-1; the match to TRBD1 covers 8 bases. This CDR3 comprises 14 residues. V lost 4 bases and J lost 6; bases outside the gene matches: 7. Germline assignment: CDR1 ENHRY and CDR2 SYGVKD. The CDR3 sequence: CAISAPGQDPEAFF. DNA of the CDR3: TGTGCCATCAGTGCCCCGGGACAGGACCCTGAAGCTTTCTTT.

This clone has just a few counts. The chain joins TRBV19 to TRBJ2-1; 7 bases agree with TRBD2. The germline gives CDR1 LNHDA, CDR2 SQIVND (reference sequence). The CDR3 spans 14 residues. Germline trimming cut 8 bases from V and 4 bases from J; bases unmatched to any gene: 8. The CDR3 DNA reads TGTGCCAGTTGCGGGGGTACAGTTTACAATGAGCAGTTCTTC. It codes for CASCGGTVYNEQFF.

The V and J genes are TRBV25-1 and TRBJ1-2; 9 bases are shared with TRBD1. Germline V gene data show CDR1 as MGHDK and CDR2 as SYGVNS. The CDR3 runs to 15 residues. The J segment lost 4 bases and the V segment lost 4 bases, leaving 7 bases of the junction unmatched. The CDR3: CASSVPGQGTYGYTF. CDR3 coding DNA: TGTGCCAGCAGTGTCCCCGGACAGGGGACCTATGGCTACACCTTC.

CDR3 nucleotide sequence: TGTGCCAGCAGCTTTTCAACCGCCTTGGGCGTCAATAGCAATCAGCCCCAGCATTTT. The encoded protein is CASSFSTALGVNSNQPQHF. The chain couples TRBV7-9 to TRBJ1-5; D remains ambiguous. CDR1 is SEHNR, CDR2 FQNEAQ, per germline (reference sequence). The CDR3 runs to 19 residues. V was clipped by 3 bases and J by 0 bases, with 21 bases between them.

The CDR3 region is CASSFSGSPLHF. As DNA, the CDR3 is TGTGCCAGCTCCTTTAGCGGTTCACCCCTCCACTTT. This rearrangement joins TRBV12-3 or TRBV12-4 to TRBJ1-6; D is ambiguous. The CDR3 sequence is 12 residues long. Trimming cost V 8 bases and J 9 bases, with 11 bases left between them.

The chain employs TRBV6-6 and TRBJ1-6, with 7 bases that match TRBD1. Germline loops: CDR1 MNHNY, CDR2 SVGAGI (reference sequence). The CDR3 sequence is 13 residues long. J was trimmed by 5 bases and V by 9 bases; bases with no gene match: 4. DNA for the CDR3: TGTGCCAGTAGGGACAGCCATAATTCACCCCTCCACTTT. Its protein is CASRDSHNSPLHF.